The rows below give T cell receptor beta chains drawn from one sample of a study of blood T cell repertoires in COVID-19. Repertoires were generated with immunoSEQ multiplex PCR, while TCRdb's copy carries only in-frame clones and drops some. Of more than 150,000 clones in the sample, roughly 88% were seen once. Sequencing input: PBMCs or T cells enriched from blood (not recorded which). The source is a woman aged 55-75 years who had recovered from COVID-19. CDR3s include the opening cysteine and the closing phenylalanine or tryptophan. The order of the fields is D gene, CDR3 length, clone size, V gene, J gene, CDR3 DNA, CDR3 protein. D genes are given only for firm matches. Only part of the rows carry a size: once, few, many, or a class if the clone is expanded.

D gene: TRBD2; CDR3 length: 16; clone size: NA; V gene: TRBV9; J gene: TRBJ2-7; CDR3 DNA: TGTGCCAGCAGCGTAGGGGGTCTAGCGGCCATCTACGAGCAGTACTTC; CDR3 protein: CASSVGGLAAIYEQYF
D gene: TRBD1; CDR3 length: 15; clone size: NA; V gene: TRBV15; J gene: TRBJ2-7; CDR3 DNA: TGTGCCACCAGCACTGAACGGACAGGGGCAAACGAGCAGTACTTC; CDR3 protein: CATSTERTGANEQYF
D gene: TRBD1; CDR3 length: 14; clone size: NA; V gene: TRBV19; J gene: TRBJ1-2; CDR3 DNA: TGTGCCAGTAATTTGGGACAGGGGGCGCGTGGCTACACCTTC; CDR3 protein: CASNLGQGARGYTF
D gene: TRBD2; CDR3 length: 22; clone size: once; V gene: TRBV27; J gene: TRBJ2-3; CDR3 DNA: TGTGCCGCCAGCAAGTGGGGCAGGGCGGGCCTAGCGGGAGGGCCCGATACAGATACGCAGTATTTT; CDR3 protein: CAASKWGRAGLAGGPDTDTQYF
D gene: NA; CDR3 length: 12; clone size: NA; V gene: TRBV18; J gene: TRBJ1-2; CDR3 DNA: TGTGCCAGCTCACCAGACAGTAGGGGCTACACCTTC; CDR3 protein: CASSPDSRGYTF
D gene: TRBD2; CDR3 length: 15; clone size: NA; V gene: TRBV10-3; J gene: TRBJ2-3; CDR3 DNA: TGTGCCATCAGTGATGAGCGGGGGGTGGCGGATACGCAGTATTTT; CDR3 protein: CAISDERGVADTQYF
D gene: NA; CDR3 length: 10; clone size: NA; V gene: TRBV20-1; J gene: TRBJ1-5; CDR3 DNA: TGCAGTGCCGCAGGGGATTGGGAGCATTTT; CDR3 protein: CSAAGDWEHF
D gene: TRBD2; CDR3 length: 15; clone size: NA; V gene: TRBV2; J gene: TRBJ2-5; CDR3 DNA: TGTGCCAGCGGGGGGCTAGCGGGAGGGCCAGAGACCCAGTACTTC; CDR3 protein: CASGGLAGGPETQYF
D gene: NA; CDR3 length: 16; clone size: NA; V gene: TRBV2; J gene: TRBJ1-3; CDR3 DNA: TGTGCCAGCAGTTGGACGGACAATTACTCTGGAAACACCATATATTTT; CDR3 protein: CASSWTDNYSGNTIYF
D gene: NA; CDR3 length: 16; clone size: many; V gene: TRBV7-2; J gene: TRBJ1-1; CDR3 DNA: TGTGCCAGCAGCTTAGCGGGAGGTGTAGTGAACACTGAAGCTTTCTTT; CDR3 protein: CASSLAGGVVNTEAFF
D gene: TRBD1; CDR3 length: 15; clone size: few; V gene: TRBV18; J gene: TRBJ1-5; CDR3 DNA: TGTGCCAGCTCACCGGAACAGGGGGCTGGTCAGCCCCAGCATTTT; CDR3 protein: CASSPEQGAGQPQHF
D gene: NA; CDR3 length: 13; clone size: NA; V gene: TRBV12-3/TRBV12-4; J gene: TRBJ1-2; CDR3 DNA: TGTGCCAGCAGAAGGGTGGAGGGCTATGGCTACACCTTC; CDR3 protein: CASRRVEGYGYTF
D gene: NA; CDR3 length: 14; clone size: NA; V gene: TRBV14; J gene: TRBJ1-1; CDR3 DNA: TGTGCCAGCAGCCAGGGACATCCTGGGACTGAAGCTTTCTTT; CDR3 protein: CASSQGHPGTEAFF
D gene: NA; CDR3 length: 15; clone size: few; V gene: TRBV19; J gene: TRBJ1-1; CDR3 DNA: TGTGCCAGTAGTAGACGCGGCATAGCGAACACTGAAGCTTTCTTT; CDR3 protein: CASSRRGIANTEAFF
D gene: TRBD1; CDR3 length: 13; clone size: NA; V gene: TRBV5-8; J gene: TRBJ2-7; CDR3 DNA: TGTGCCAGCAGCTCCGGGACAGCCTACGAGCAGTACTTC; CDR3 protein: CASSSGTAYEQYF
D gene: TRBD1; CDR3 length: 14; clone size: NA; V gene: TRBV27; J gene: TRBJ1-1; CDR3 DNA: TGTGCCAGCAGGAGACAGGGGGTTAGGACTGAAGCTTTCTTT; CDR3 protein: CASRRQGVRTEAFF
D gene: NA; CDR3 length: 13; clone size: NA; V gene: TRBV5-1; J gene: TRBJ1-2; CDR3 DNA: TGCGCCAGCAGCTTGAGTAGGGACAATGGCTACACCTTC; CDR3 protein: CASSLSRDNGYTF
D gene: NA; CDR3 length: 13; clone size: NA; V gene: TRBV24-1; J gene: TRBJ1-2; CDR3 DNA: TGTGCCACCAGTGATTCGACAGGCTATGGCTACACCTTC; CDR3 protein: CATSDSTGYGYTF
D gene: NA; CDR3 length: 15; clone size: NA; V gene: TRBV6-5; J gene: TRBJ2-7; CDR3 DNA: TGTGCCAGCAGTTACCGTCCCTCCTCTTACTACGAGCAGTACTTC; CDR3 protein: CASSYRPSSYYEQYF
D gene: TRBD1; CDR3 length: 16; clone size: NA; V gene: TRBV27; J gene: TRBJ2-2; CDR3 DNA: TGTGCCAGCAGTTTATGGACAGGGGCGAACACCGGGGAGCTGTTTTTT; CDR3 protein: CASSLWTGANTGELFF
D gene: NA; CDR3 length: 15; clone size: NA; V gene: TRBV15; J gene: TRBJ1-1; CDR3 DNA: TGTGCCACCAGCAGACTCCCGACAGGGAACACTGAAGCTTTCTTT; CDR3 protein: CATSRLPTGNTEAFF
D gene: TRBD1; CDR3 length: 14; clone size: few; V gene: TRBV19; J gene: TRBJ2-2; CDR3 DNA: TGTGCCAGTACCGGGACAGTCGTCACCGGGGAGCTGTTTTTT; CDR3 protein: CASTGTVVTGELFF
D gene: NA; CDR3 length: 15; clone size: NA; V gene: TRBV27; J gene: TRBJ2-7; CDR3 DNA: TGTGCCAGCAGTTTATCAGGACTGAGCACCTACGAGCAGTACTTC; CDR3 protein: CASSLSGLSTYEQYF
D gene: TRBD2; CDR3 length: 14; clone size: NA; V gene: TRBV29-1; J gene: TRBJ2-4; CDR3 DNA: TGCAGCGGATTGACTAGCGGGGTTCTCAACATTCAGTACTTC; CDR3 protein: CSGLTSGVLNIQYF
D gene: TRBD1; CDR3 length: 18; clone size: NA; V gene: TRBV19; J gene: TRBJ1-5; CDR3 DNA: TGTGCCAGTAGTACGATAACGGGACAGGGGGATCACCCCCGGGCCCAGCATTTT; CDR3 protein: CASSTITGQGDHPRAQHF
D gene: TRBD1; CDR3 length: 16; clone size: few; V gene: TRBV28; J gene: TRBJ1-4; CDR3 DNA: TGTGCCAGCAGTCCTTGGGGACAGTCGATTAATGAAAAACTGTTTTTT; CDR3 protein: CASSPWGQSINEKLFF
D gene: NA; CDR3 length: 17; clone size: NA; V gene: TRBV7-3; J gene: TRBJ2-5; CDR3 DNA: TGTGCCAGCAGCTTACGGGGCAGGGAGGAATACCAAGAGACCCAGTACTTC; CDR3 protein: CASSLRGREEYQETQYF
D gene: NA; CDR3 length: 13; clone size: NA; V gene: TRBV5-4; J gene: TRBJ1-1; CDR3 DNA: TGTGCCAGCAGCTTGTTGACTGTCACTGAAGCTTTCTTT; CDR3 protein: CASSLLTVTEAFF
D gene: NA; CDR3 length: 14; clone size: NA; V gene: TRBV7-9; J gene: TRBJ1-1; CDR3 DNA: TGTGCCAGCAGCTTAGAAGTCGGGATCGCTGAAGCTTTCTTT; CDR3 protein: CASSLEVGIAEAFF
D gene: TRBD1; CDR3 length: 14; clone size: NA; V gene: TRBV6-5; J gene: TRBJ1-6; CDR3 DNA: TGTGCCAGCAGTTATGTACAGGGGGATTCACCCCTCCACTTT; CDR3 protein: CASSYVQGDSPLHF
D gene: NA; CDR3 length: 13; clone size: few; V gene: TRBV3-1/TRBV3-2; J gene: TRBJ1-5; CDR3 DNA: TGTGCCAGCAGCCAAATGTTAGATCAGCCCCAGCATTTT; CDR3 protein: CASSQMLDQPQHF
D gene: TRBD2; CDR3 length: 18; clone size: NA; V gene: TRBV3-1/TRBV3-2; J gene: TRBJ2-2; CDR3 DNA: TGTGCCAGCAGCCGCCCGACTAGCGGGAGGGCGAACACCGGGGAGCTGTTTTTT; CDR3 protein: CASSRPTSGRANTGELFF
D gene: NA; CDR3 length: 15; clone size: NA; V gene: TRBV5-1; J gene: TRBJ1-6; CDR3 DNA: TGCGCCAGCAGCTGGGCTGGTTCAGGGCGTTCACCCCTCCACTTT; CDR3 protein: CASSWAGSGRSPLHF
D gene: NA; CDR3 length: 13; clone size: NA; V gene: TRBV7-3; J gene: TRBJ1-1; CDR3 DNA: TGTGCCAGCAGCTTATCCGTGAACACTGAAGCTTTCTTT; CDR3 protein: CASSLSVNTEAFF
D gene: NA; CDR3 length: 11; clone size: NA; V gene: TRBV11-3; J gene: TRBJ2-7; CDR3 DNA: TGTGCCAGCAGCTCGGGGTACGAGCAGTACTTC; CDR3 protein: CASSSGYEQYF
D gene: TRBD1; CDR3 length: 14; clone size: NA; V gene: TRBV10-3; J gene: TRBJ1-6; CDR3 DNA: TGTGCCATCAGCGACAGGGGAATGGATTCACCCCTCCACTTT; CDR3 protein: CAISDRGMDSPLHF
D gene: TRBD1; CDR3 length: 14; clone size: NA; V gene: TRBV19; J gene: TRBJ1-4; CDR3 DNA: TGTGCCAGTATGCCAAGGACAGGGGAAGAAAAACTGTTTTTT; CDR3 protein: CASMPRTGEEKLFF
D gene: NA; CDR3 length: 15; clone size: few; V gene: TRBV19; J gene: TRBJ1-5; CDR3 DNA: TGTGCCAGTAGTAGAGGGAGGGGATGGGGTCAGCCCCAGCATTTT; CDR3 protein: CASSRGRGWGQPQHF
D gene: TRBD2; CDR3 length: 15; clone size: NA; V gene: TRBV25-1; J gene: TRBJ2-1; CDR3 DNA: TGTGCCAGCAGCCTCTCCAGCGGGAGGGCCATTGAGCAGTTCTTC; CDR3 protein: CASSLSSGRAIEQFF
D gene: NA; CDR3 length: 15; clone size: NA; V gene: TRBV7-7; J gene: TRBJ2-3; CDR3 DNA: TGTGCCAGCAGCCCCAGGGGGGACCTCACAGATACGCAGTATTTT; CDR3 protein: CASSPRGDLTDTQYF
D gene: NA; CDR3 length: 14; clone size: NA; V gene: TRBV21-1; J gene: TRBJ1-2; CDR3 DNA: TGTGCCAGCAGCAACAGGGTAGTGGACTATGGCTACACCTTC; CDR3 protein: CASSNRVVDYGYTF
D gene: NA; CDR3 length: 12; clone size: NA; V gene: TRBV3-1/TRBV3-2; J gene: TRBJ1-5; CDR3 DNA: TGTGCCAGCAGCCCAGGGAAACAGCCCCAGCATTTT; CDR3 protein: CASSPGKQPQHF
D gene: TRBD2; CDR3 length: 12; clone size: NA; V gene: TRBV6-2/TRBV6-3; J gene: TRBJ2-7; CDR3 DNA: TGTGCCAGCAGTTACACGACTAGCCAGCAGTACTTC; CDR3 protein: CASSYTTSQQYF
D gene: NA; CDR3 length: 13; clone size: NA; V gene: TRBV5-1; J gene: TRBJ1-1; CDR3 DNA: TGCGCCAGCAGCCCTCAGGGTTACACTGAAGCTTTCTTT; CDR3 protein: CASSPQGYTEAFF
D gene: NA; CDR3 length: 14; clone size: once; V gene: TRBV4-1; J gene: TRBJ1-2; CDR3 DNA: TGCGCCAGCAGCCAAGTCGGAGGGGACTATGGCTACACCTTC; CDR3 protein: CASSQVGGDYGYTF
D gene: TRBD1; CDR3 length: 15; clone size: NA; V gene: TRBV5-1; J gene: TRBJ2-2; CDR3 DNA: TGCGCCAGCAGCCTGGACAGGGTCGACACCGGGGAGCTGTTTTTT; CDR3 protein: CASSLDRVDTGELFF
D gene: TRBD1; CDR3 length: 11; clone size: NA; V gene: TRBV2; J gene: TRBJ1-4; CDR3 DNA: TGTGCCAGCAGGGGACAGGGCGGACTGTTTTTT; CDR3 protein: CASRGQGGLFF
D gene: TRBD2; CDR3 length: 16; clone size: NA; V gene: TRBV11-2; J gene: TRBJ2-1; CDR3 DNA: TGTGCCAGCAGCCCCTTCCCGCTAGCGGGAGGCAATGAGCAGTTCTTC; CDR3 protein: CASSPFPLAGGNEQFF
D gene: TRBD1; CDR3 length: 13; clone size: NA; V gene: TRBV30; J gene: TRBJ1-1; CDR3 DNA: TGTGCCTGGAGACGACAGGGGAACACTGAAGCTTTCTTT; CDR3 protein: CAWRRQGNTEAFF
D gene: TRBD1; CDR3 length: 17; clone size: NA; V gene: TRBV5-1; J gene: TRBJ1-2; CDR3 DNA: TGCGCCAGCAGCTTAAGTTCCGGGACAGGGACCTTCTATGGCTACACCTTC; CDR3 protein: CASSLSSGTGTFYGYTF
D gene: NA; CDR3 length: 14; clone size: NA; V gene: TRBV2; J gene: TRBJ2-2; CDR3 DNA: TGTGCCAGCAGTCAGGAAACAGGGACCGGGGAGCTGTTTTTT; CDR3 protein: CASSQETGTGELFF
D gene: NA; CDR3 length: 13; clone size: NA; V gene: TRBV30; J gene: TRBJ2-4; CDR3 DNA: TGTGCCTGGAGTTCCCTAGCCAAAAACATTCAGTACTTC; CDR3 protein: CAWSSLAKNIQYF
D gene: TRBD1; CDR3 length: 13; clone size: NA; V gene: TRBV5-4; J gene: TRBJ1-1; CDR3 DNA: TGTGCCAGCAGCCCACCAGGACAGGGTGAAGCTTTCTTT; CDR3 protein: CASSPPGQGEAFF
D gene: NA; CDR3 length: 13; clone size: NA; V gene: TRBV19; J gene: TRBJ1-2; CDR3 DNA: TGTGCCAGTTCGGGTCAGGGCCGTGATCGCTACACCTTC; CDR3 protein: CASSGQGRDRYTF
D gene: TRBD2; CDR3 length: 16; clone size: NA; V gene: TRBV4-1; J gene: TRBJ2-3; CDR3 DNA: TGCGCCAGCAGCCAAGCGGTCACAGCGGGGGCAGATACGCAGTATTTT; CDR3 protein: CASSQAVTAGADTQYF